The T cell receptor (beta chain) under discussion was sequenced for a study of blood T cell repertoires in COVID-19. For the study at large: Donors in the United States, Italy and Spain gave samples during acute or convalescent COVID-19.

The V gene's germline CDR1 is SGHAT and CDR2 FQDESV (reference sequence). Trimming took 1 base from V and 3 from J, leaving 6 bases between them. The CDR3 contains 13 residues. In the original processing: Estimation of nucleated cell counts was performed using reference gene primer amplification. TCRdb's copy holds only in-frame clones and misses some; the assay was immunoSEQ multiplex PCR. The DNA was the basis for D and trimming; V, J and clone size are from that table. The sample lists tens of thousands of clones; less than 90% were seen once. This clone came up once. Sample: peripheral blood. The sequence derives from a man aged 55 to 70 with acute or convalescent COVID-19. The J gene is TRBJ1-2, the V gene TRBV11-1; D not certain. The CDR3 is CASSLEEDYGYTF. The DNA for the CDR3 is TGTGCCAGCAGCTTAGAGGAGGACTATGGCTACACCTTC.